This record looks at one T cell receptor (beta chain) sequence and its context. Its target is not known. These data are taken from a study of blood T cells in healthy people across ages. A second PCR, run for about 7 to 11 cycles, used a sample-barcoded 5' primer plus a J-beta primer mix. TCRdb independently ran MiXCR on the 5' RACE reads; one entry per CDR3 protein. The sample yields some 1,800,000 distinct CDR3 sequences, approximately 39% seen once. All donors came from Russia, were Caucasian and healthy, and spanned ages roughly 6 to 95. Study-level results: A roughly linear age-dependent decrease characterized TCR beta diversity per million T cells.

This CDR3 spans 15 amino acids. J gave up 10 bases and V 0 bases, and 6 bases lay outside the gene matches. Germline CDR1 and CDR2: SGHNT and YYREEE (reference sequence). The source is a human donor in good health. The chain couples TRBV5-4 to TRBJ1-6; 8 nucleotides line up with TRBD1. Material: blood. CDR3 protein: CASSLDRGDRSPLHF. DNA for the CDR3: TGTGCCAGCAGCTTGGACAGGGGGGATCGGTCACCCCTCCACTTT.